This TCR beta chain originates from a study of OX40 agonist ivuxolimab in advanced cancers. About the research overall: Age averaged approximately 60 years (range about 20 to 79), and roughly 82% were male.

Study observations and caveats: Clones of CD4+ and CD8+ blood T cells grew by week 6 at doses of 0.1 to 3.0 mg/kg.

V was trimmed by 1 base and J by 4 bases, leaving 3 bases between them. Germline V gene data show CDR1 as SGHAT and CDR2 as FQNNGV. This CDR3 has 12 amino acids. This clone has only a few counts. As yet, its antigen is unknown. Assay used: immunoSEQ multiplex PCR; TCRdb lists only in-frame clones, some missing. The profile shows 75,000 to 90,000 clones, approximately 87% of them singletons. The cohort excluded patients with autoimmune disease history or systemic immunosuppression. The V and J genes are TRBV11-2 and TRBJ2-3; no definite D call. This sequence was found in an adult with an advanced solid tumor such as melanoma, head and neck, liver or kidney cancer. Sample: CD4+ or CD8+ T cells sorted from blood, taken in a trial of the OX40 agonist ivuxolimab. CDR3 in DNA: TGTGCCAGCAGCTTAGTCCCAGATACGCAGTATTTT. The encoded protein is CASSLVPDTQYF.